The rows below give T cell receptor beta chains drawn from one sample of a study of Ad26.COV2.S vaccination and SARS-CoV-2 variants. The protocol was immunoSEQ multiplex PCR, while the TCRdb copy is restricted to in-frame clones and leaves out a portion. The sample includes around 450,000 clones, 80% to 95% of them seen just once. This specimen consisted of peripheral blood, obtained in a trial of Ad26.COV2.S vaccine versus placebo. Every receptor here comes from a person aged 18 to 65 who received the Ad26.COV2.S COVID-19 vaccine or a placebo. The CDR3 runs from the conserved cysteine through the conserved F or W. Fields, in order: J gene, CDR3 length, D gene, V gene, clone size, CDR3 DNA, CDR3 protein. D genes are given only for firm matches. The size field is filled for only some rows; it gives once, few, many or a size class.

>TRBJ2-7|14|TRBD1|TRBV28|NA
TGTGCCAGCACCCCTCCAGGGACAGGGTACGAGCAGTACTTC
CASTPPGTGYEQYF
>TRBJ2-7|15|NA|TRBV10-3|NA
TGTGCCATCGGAACATCAGGACCACCGCGGTACGAGCAGTACTTC
CAIGTSGPPRYEQYF
>TRBJ2-2|16|TRBD2|TRBV4-2|once
TGTGCCAGCAGCCAAGGATTCGGGGGGGTCACCGGGGAGCTGTTTTTT
CASSQGFGGVTGELFF
>TRBJ2-1|12|TRBD1|TRBV24-1|NA
TGTGCCACCAGTGCAGGGGGCGATGAGCAGTTCTTC
CATSAGGDEQFF
>TRBJ2-7|15|TRBD2|TRBV7-8|NA
TGTGCCAGCACCCTGGAGGCTAGCGGCCCCTACGAGCAGTACTTC
CASTLEASGPYEQYF
>TRBJ2-1|19|TRBD2|TRBV7-2|NA
TGTGCCAGCAGCTTAGCGAGGGGACTAGCGTCGAGCTCCTACAATGAGCAGTTCTTC
CASSLARGLASSSYNEQFF
>TRBJ2-5|16|NA|TRBV19|NA
TGTGCCAGTAGTATAGCGCGGTCGTCGACACAAGAGACCCAGTACTTC
CASSIARSSTQETQYF
>TRBJ2-5|15|TRBD1|TRBV3-1/TRBV3-2|NA
TGTGCCAGCAGCCAAGAAACACAGGGGGAAGAGACCCAGTACTTC
CASSQETQGEETQYF
>TRBJ2-3|12|NA|TRBV2|NA
TGTGCCAGCAGTCCAAGCACAGATACGCAGTATTTT
CASSPSTDTQYF
>TRBJ2-5|11|NA|TRBV5-4|NA
TGTGCCACCGGTTTGGAACGAACCCAGTACTTC
CATGLERTQYF
>TRBJ2-7|13|NA|TRBV13|NA
TGTGCCAGCAGCCCCCGGAGGGTTACCGAGCAGTACTTC
CASSPRRVTEQYF
>TRBJ1-4|14|TRBD1|TRBV15|NA
TGTGCCACCAGCCGGGAGACAGGGGGCGAAAAACTGTTTTTT
CATSRETGGEKLFF
>TRBJ2-7|16|TRBD2|TRBV6-2/TRBV6-3|NA
TGTGCCAGCAGTTACCCTTGGACTAGCCCCTCCTACGAGCAGTACTTC
CASSYPWTSPSYEQYF
>TRBJ2-4|16|NA|TRBV19|NA
TGTGCCAGTAGTATAGGACTTTTGAACAGGAAAAACATTCAGTACTTC
CASSIGLLNRKNIQYF
>TRBJ2-1|16|TRBD2|TRBV7-2|NA
TGTGCCAGCAGCTTAGAGGGGACTAGCGGGAGCAGGGAGCAGTTCTTC
CASSLEGTSGSREQFF
>TRBJ2-5|14|NA|TRBV6-5|NA
TGTGCCAGCACCGTACTTACAGGGATCGAGACCCAGTACTTC
CASTVLTGIETQYF
>TRBJ2-1|16|TRBD2|TRBV14|NA
TGTGCCAGCAGCCAAACGGGAGGGTCCGCCTACAATGAGCAGTTCTTC
CASSQTGGSAYNEQFF
>TRBJ2-7|11|NA|TRBV28|NA
TGTGCCAGCAGTGCCTCCTACGAGCAGTACTTC
CASSASYEQYF
>TRBJ2-3|16|TRBD2|TRBV5-4|NA
TGTGCCAGCAGCGACCCACTAGCGGAAAGCACAGATACGCAGTATTTT
CASSDPLAESTDTQYF
>TRBJ2-5|14|NA|TRBV7-8|NA
TGTGCCAGCAGCATCAGGGTTTTAGGGGAGACCCAGTACTTC
CASSIRVLGETQYF
>TRBJ2-3|16|TRBD1|TRBV10-1|NA
TGCGCCAGCAGTTCAGATCGGGACAGGACCACAGATACGCAGTATTTT
CASSSDRDRTTDTQYF
>TRBJ2-7|14|NA|TRBV6-1|once
TGTGCCAGCAGTGATGGCCCCACACGGAGCGAGCAGTACTTC
CASSDGPTRSEQYF
>TRBJ2-7|13|NA|TRBV6-2/TRBV6-3|NA
TGTGCCAGCAGTCGGGGCTCCTCCTACGAGCAGTACTTC
CASSRGSSYEQYF
>TRBJ2-1|13|NA|TRBV28|NA
TGTGCCAGCAGTCCCCCGGGTAATCGGTTTGGGTTCTTC
CASSPPGNRFGFF
>TRBJ2-7|13|NA|TRBV5-1|NA
TGCGCCAGCAGGACTGGAAGCTCCTACGAGCAGTACTTC
CASRTGSSYEQYF
>TRBJ2-2|18|TRBD1|TRBV5-8|NA
TGTGCCAGCAGCTTGGCAGTCGGCGGGACAGGACAACACCGGGAGCTGTTTTTT
CASSLAVGGTGQHRELFF
>TRBJ2-1|15|TRBD2|TRBV5-4|NA
TGTGCCAGCAGCTTGAAACTAGCGGGGGACAATGAGCAGTTCTTC
CASSLKLAGDNEQFF
>TRBJ2-1|19|TRBD2|TRBV27|NA
TGTGCCAGCAATCCTCCGAGGACTAGCGGGGCAATCTCCTACAATGAGCAGTTCTTC
CASNPPRTSGAISYNEQFF
>TRBJ2-1|15|NA|TRBV23-1|NA
TGCGCCAGCAGCCTGGACAGTAAATCCTACAATGAGCAGTTCTTC
CASSLDSKSYNEQFF
>TRBJ2-1|12|NA|TRBV28|once
TGTGCCAGCAGTTCCACCTACAATGAGCAGTTCTTC
CASSSTYNEQFF
>TRBJ1-1|13|NA|TRBV27|NA
TGTGCCAGCAGTTTATTGAGAAACACTGAAGCTTTCTTT
CASSLLRNTEAFF
>TRBJ2-7|15|TRBD2|TRBV5-6|NA
TGTGCCAGCAGCTTGGCGACTAGCGGGGGGTACGAGCAGTACTTC
CASSLATSGGYEQYF
>TRBJ2-5|13|TRBD1|TRBV2|once
TGTGCCAGCAGAGAGGACAGGGCAGGGACCCAGTACTTC
CASREDRAGTQYF
>TRBJ2-6|18|NA|TRBV19|NA
TGTGCCAGTAGTATACCAAGTGGGCGAACCTCTGGGGCCAACGTCCTGACTTTC
CASSIPSGRTSGANVLTF
>TRBJ1-2|13|TRBD1|TRBV29-1|NA
TGCAGCGTTGAAGGACAGGGGTACTATGGCTACACCTTC
CSVEGQGYYGYTF